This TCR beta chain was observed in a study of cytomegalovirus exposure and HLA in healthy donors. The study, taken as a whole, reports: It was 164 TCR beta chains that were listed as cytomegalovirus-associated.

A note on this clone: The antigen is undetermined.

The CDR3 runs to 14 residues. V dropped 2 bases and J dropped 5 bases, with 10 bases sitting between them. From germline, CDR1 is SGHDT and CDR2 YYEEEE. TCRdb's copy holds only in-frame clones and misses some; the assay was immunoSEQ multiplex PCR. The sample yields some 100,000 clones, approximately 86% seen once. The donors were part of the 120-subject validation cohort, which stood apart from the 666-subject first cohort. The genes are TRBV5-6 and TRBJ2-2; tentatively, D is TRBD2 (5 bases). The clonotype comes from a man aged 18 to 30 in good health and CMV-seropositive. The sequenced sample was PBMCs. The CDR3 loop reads CASSLYQRTGELFF. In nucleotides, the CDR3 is TGTGCCAGCAGCTTATACCAGCGGACCGGGGAGCTGTTTTTT.